These 4 T cell receptor beta chains came from one sample sequenced in a study of OX40 agonist ivuxolimab in advanced cancers. Produced via immunoSEQ multiplex PCR; TCRdb's table is partial and in-frame only. The profile covers under 85,000 clones, with more than 85% appearing a single time and roughly 8% taken by the ten largest. The source was CD4+ or CD8+ T cells sorted from blood, collected in a trial of the OX40 agonist ivuxolimab. Source of these receptors: an adult with an advanced solid tumor such as melanoma, head and neck, liver or kidney cancer.

This sequence joins TRBV5-1 and TRBJ2-6; a possible D gene is TRBD1 (6 bases). This CDR3 has 15 amino acids. The V and J ends lost 5 bases and 0 bases respectively, with 9 bases between them. Germline CDR1 SGHRS, CDR2 YFSETQ. CDR3: CASRDSHSGANVLTF. DNA for the CDR3: TGCGCCAGCAGGGACAGCCACTCTGGGGCCAACGTCCTGACTTTC.

The chain links TRBV19 to TRBJ1-2; D is undetermined. Germline CDR1 is LNHDA and CDR2 is SQIVND (reference sequence). The ends were cut back, 10 bases at V and 2 bases at J, with 8 bases in the middle. The CDR3 is 11 residues long. The CDR3 DNA reads as TGTGCCACAGAGGAGAACTATGGCTACACCTTC. Translated, it gives CATEENYGYTF.

The rearrangement links TRBV18 to TRBJ2-6; the D gene is possibly TRBD1 (6 bases). Germline V gene lookup returns CDR1 KGHSH and CDR2 LQKENI. Deletions cut 3 bases from V and 4 bases from J, with 16 bases between. The CDR3 spans 17 residues. The CDR3 bases are TGTGCCAGCTCACCGAAGGACAGAATCGTGGGGGCCAACGTCCTGACTTTC. This gives the protein CASSPKDRIVGANVLTF.

The chain uses TRBV28 and TRBJ2-1; D may match TRBD1 or TRBD2 (5 bases each). The CDR3 length is 13 residues. Germline V gene lookup returns CDR1 MDHEN and CDR2 SYDVKM. Trimming cost V 10 bases and J 6 bases, with 16 bases left between them. DNA for the CDR3: TGTGCCATCGGGACCCTAGTTCCCAATGAGCAGTTCTTC. Protein product: CAIGTLVPNEQFF.